This passage covers 24 T cell receptor beta chains from one sample sequenced in a study of early T cells in non-severe SARS-CoV-2 infection. Using its own MiXCR run on the 5' RACE reads, TCRdb lists one record per CDR3 protein. The sample lists 98,000 or so distinct CDR3 sequences, 10% to 15% occurring once. The specimen comprised whole blood, sampled at baseline. These receptors were obtained from an adult who was a healthcare worker with PCR-confirmed SARS-CoV-2 infection or an uninfected control (not recorded which).

This clonotype has a count of ten or more. The rearrangement joins TRBV14 to TRBJ2-1; 9 bases agree with TRBD2. The V and J ends lost 6 bases and 9 bases, in that order; junction bases with no gene match: 15. Looked up from germline, CDR1 is SGHDN and CDR2 is FVKESK. This CDR3 comprises 16 residues. The CDR3 DNA follows: TGTGCCAGCAGTCCTCCTAGCGGGAAGAGTGGCAGTGAGCAGTTCTTC. Protein: CASSPPSGKSGSEQFF.

This clonotype was counted only a few times. The chain recombines TRBV7-8 with TRBJ2-5, with D possibly matching TRBD2 (5 bases). This CDR3 is 13 amino acids long. Germline V gene lookup returns CDR1 SGHVS and CDR2 FQNEAQ. Trimming stripped 8 bases from V and 5 bases from J, with 15 bases between. CDR3 sequence: CASYLLGRETQYF. The CDR3, as DNA: TGTGCCAGCTACCTACTAGGGCGTGAGACCCAGTACTTC.

This clonotype was detected ten times or more. This sequence joins TRBV10-3 and TRBJ1-1; D not certain. This CDR3 is built from 13 residues. V lost 4 bases, J lost 0 bases, and 6 bases lay in between. CDR1 is ENHRY and CDR2 is SYGVKD in the germline V gene. The CDR3 here is CAISVTMNTEAFF. The CDR3 DNA is TGTGCCATCAGTGTTACAATGAACACTGAAGCTTTCTTT.

This clonotype was counted between two and nine times. The V call is TRBV18, the J call TRBJ2-5; D is unclear. Germline CDR1 KGHSH, CDR2 LQKENI. The V gene lost 0 bases and the J gene lost 0 bases, with 8 bases spanning the gap. The CDR3 totals 15 residues. The CDR3 protein is CASSPPNANQETQYF. CDR3 bases: TGTGCCAGCTCACCACCGAATGCCAACCAAGAGACCCAGTACTTC. The full variable domain, its missing parts supplied by reference TRBV18 and TRBJ2-5, is NAGVMQNPRHLVRRRGQEARLRCSPMKGHSHVYWYRQLPEEGLKFMVYLQKENIIDESGMPKERFSAEFPKEGPSILRIQQVVRGDSAAYFCASSPPNANQETQYFGPGTRLLVL.

This chain joins TRBV6-5 and TRBJ2-5; 14 bases map to TRBD2. The CDR3 totals 15 residues. Germline V gene lookup returns CDR1 MNHEY and CDR2 SVGAGI. With V trimmed by 6 bases and J by 4 bases, 4 bases remained unmatched. The CDR3 spells CASRPGLAGVETQYF. In nucleotides, the CDR3 is TGTGCCAGCAGACCGGGACTAGCGGGAGTAGAGACCCAGTACTTC.

This clonotype has at least ten counts. At one end, the junction sequence differs from germline, possibly due to a read error. The CDR3 loop reads CASSSQGTGELFF. The DNA of the CDR3 is TGTGCTAGCAGCTCACAGGGGACCGGGGAGCTGTTTTTT. The chain employs TRBV7-7 and TRBJ2-2; 7 bases match TRBD1. Per germline, CDR1 SSHAT and CDR2 FNYEAQ (reference sequence). The CDR3 loop spans 13 amino acids.

This clonotype turned up a few times. This chain uses TRBV7-9 with TRBJ1-1, with D uncertain. Germline CDR1 SEHNR, CDR2 FQNEAQ (reference sequence). Trimming stripped 3 bases from V and 11 bases from J, with 7 bases between. The CDR3 has 10 residues. The CDR3 sequence is CASSFVEAFF. CDR3 nucleotide sequence: TGTGCCAGCAGCTTCGTGGAGGCTTTCTTT.

This clonotype occurred many times. This chain connects TRBV5-1 to TRBJ2-1; TRBD2 agrees at 13 bases. V was clipped by 4 bases and J by 9 bases; unmatched bases: 4. Looked up from germline, CDR1 is SGHRS and CDR2 is YFSETQ. The CDR3 covers 14 residues. The CDR3 here is CASSLGLAGIEQFF. CDR3 DNA: TGCGCCAGCAGCCTGGGACTAGCGGGGATTGAGCAGTTCTTC. Together with reference TRBV5-1 and TRBJ2-1, the CDR3 gives the full variable domain: KAGVTQTPRYLIKTRGQQVTLSCSPISGHRSVSWYQQTPGQGLQFLFEYFSETQRNKGNFPGRFSGRQFSNSRSEMNVSTLELGDSALYLCASSLGLAGIEQFFGPGTRLTVL.

The sample holds a few counts of this clonotype. CDR3 in DNA: TGCGCCAGCAGCTTGGCCACGAGGCGGACCTCCTACGAGCAGTACTTC. Translating gives CASSLATRRTSYEQYF. This chain connects TRBV5-1 to TRBJ2-7; no definite D call. In germline, CDR1 is SGHRS, CDR2 YFSETQ. This CDR3 comprises 16 residues. Between the trimmed V and J ends, which lost 0 bases and 0 bases, there was a span of 13 bases. The full variable domain, in which reference TRBV5-1 and TRBJ2-7 provide the parts outside the CDR3, is KAGVTQTPRYLIKTRGQQVTLSCSPISGHRSVSWYQQTPGQGLQFLFEYFSETQRNKGNFPGRFSGRQFSNSRSEMNVSTLELGDSALYLCASSLATRRTSYEQYFGPGTRLTVT.

This clonotype appeared a few times. The chain uses TRBV30 and TRBJ1-1; the D is unclear. Germline values: CDR1 GTSNPN, CDR2 SVGIG (reference sequence). This CDR3 has 15 residues. Trimming took 2 bases from V and 3 from J, leaving 16 bases between them. CDR3 DNA: TGTGCCTGGAGTTTCCCAGGACCCATTTACACTGAAGCTTTCTTT. This encodes CAWSFPGPIYTEAFF.

This clonotype occurred a few times. J is TRBJ1-1 and V is TRBV9; 11 bases line up with TRBD1. Germline CDR1 and CDR2: SGDLS and YYNGEE. V shed 2 bases, J shed 0 bases, and the junction held 3 bases outside the gene matches. The CDR3 has 16 amino acids. The CDR3 DNA sequence: TGTGCCAGCAGCGTCGGGACAGGGGGAATGAACACTGAAGCTTTCTTT. This gives the protein CASSVGTGGMNTEAFF.

The chain couples TRBV11-3 to TRBJ2-3; TRBD1 matches at 7 bases. V lost 5 bases to trimming and J lost 4 bases; unmatched junction nucleotides: 12. Germline V lookup: CDR1 SGHNT, CDR2 YENEEA. The CDR3 runs 16 residues. CDR3 in DNA: TGTGCCAGCAGCCGCAACCGGGACAGAAGGGCAGATACGCAGTATTTT. Encoded protein: CASSRNRDRRADTQYF.

This clonotype has at least ten counts. This chain uses TRBV20-1 with TRBJ1-6, with D perhaps TRBD1 (5 bases). Germline CDR1 DFQATT, CDR2 SNEGSKA (reference sequence). The CDR3 has 16 amino acids. V lost 2 bases, J lost 10 bases, and 21 bases lay in between. The CDR3 DNA reads TGCAGTGCTAGAACCAATTCGGAAGGAGGGGCGTCACCCCTCCACTTT. Translating it yields CSARTNSEGGASPLHF.

In the case of this clonotype: It is likely a read error, because the conserved phenylalanine at the end of the CDR3 is missing. The DNA is omitted, as the CDR3 cannot be located on it reliably, and the CDR3 follows TCRdb's listing. The chain employs TRBV27 and TRBJ2-5. 8 amino acids form the CDR3, both terminal residues included. Germline CDR1 and CDR2: MNHEY and SMNVEV (reference sequence). The CDR3 protein is CASSFVEV.

This clonotype has ten or more counts. V and J are TRBV6-5 and TRBJ1-3, with D possibly matching TRBD1 (6 bases). The V gene's germline CDR1 is MNHEY and CDR2 SVGAGI. This CDR3 has 17 amino acids. V dropped 1 base and J dropped 1 base, with 14 bases sitting between them. The CDR3: CASSYWSRGVSGNTIYF. CDR3 nucleotides: TGTGCCAGCAGTTACTGGAGCAGGGGCGTATCTGGAAACACCATATATTTT.

This clonotype was observed a handful of times. The chain links TRBV14 to TRBJ2-2; no clear D gene. There are 14 residues in the CDR3. CDR1 is SGHDN, CDR2 FVKESK, per germline. V dropped 1 base and J dropped 4 bases, with 7 bases sitting between them. The CDR3 region has the DNA TGTGCCAGCAGCCAAGTCGTGGTCACCGGGGAGCTGTTTTTT. It is translated as CASSQVVVTGELFF.

This clonotype has more than one count but fewer than ten. The chain is built from TRBV10-2 and TRBJ2-5; no definite D call. The CDR3 runs to 12 residues. Looked up from germline, CDR1 is WSHSY and CDR2 is SAAADI. Trimming removed 8 bases at V and 5 bases at J, with 12 bases between. This chain's CDR3 is CASGGYSETQYF. In DNA form, the CDR3 reads TGCGCCAGCGGTGGGTACAGCGAGACCCAGTACTTC.

This clonotype was found a few times. The chain is built from TRBV5-6 and TRBJ2-7; 9 nucleotides line up with TRBD1. V was pared by 1 base and J by 4 bases, with 3 bases of the junction left unmatched. The CDR3 has 14 amino acids. Germline V lookup: CDR1 SGHDT, CDR2 YYEEEE. The CDR3 loop is CASSLRGQGYEQYF. CDR3 nucleotides: TGTGCCAGCAGCTTGCGGGGACAGGGATACGAGCAGTACTTC.

In its sample, this clonotype was seen a few times. V usage is TRBV7-8 and J usage is TRBJ1-1; D not resolved. Germline V gene data show CDR1 as SGHVS and CDR2 as FQNEAQ. The CDR3 is made up of 12 amino acids. With 11 bases removed from V and 0 bases from J, the gap between germline ends came to 10 bases. The CDR3 DNA reads as TGTGCCGTAAACAGCATGAACACTGAAGCTTTCTTT. Protein product: CAVNSMNTEAFF. Variable domain in full (rest from reference TRBV7-8 and TRBJ1-1): GAGVSQSPRYKVAKRGQDVALRCDPISGHVSLFWYQQALGQGPEFLTYFQNEAQLDKSGLPSDRFFAERPEGSVSTLKIQRTQQEDSAVYLCAVNSMNTEAFFGQGTRLTVV.

This clonotype was seen only once. V is TRBV28 and J is TRBJ2-7; D is possibly TRBD2 (6 bases). V lost 11 bases, J lost 2 bases, and 16 bases lay in between. The CDR3 runs to 13 residues. Germline CDR1 and CDR2: MDHEN and SYDVKM. The CDR3 nucleotides read TGTGCCCTCGGGGCGGGGACCCCCTACGAGCAGTACTTC. Amino acids: CALGAGTPYEQYF.

The chain uses TRBV15 and TRBJ2-2; 10 bases align to TRBD2. After removal of 5 bases from V and 1 base from J, the junction contained 13 bases not matched to a gene. Germline CDR1 and CDR2: LNHNV and YYDKDF (reference sequence). This CDR3 spans 19 amino acids. This CDR3 reads CATSGTLFRLAGNTGELFF. CDR3 nucleotides: TGTGCCACCAGCGGAACGTTGTTCCGACTAGCGGGGAACACCGGGGAGCTGTTTTTT.

In its sample, this clonotype was seen many times. J is TRBJ2-5 and V is TRBV5-4; weak D call: TRBD2 (6 bases). This CDR3 region has 15 residues. The ends were cut back, 4 bases at V and 4 bases at J, with 17 bases in the middle. Germline V gene lookup returns CDR1 SGHNT and CDR2 YYREEE (reference sequence). CDR3 DNA: TGTGCCAGCAGCCCTGGGGCGGGGAAAGGAGAGACCCAGTACTTC. It yields the protein CASSPGAGKGETQYF.

The chain joins TRBV11-2 to TRBJ1-1; TRBD1 might be the D (5 bases). The CDR3 loop spans 14 amino acids. V dropped 5 bases and J dropped 5 bases, with 15 bases sitting between them. Germline V lookup: CDR1 SGHAT, CDR2 FQNNGV. CDR3 coding DNA: TGTGCCAGCAGCCCGCAGGGTGTTAGGACTGAAGCTTTCTTT. This codes for CASSPQGVRTEAFF.

This chain uses TRBV11-2 with TRBJ2-7; D possibly corresponds to TRBD1 (5 bases). V was shortened by 1 base and J by 4 bases, with 11 bases between the two germline ends. CDR1 is SGHAT and CDR2 is FQNNGV in the germline V gene. The CDR3 length is 14 residues. CDR3 protein: CASSLAGSPYEQYF. The DNA for the CDR3 is TGTGCCAGCAGCTTAGCAGGGTCTCCGTACGAGCAGTACTTC.